This entry is about one TCR beta chain. This clone's antigen is unknown. Base qualities are not recorded, but no much larger clone differs from it by a single base. The data stem from a study of T cell changes during pregnancy in multiple sclerosis (dated by TCRdb to about 2019). For the wider study: Changes in the T cell repertoire over the course of pregnancy were examined in this study in women with multiple sclerosis.

Library preparation was by the immunoSEQ multiplex PCR assay. TCRdb obtained this table from immuneACCESS and retained in-frame rearrangements with V and J assigned. These tables miss some clones; where compared with another copy, unresolved V genes account for less than half of the shortfall, and the remainder is unexplained. The sample includes about 89,000 clones, with nearly 95% observed a single time. Roughly 1.7% of the sample comes from the top ten. V lost 4 bases and J lost 2 bases, and the count of bases not matched to a germline gene is 4. From the cysteine up to the phenylalanine, the CDR3 has a length of 14 residues. The entry retains the CDR3 DNA only, 42 bases that are in frame from base 1. Looking up the germline V gene yields CDR1 SGHVS and CDR2 FNYEAQ.

The V gene is TRBV7-6 and the J gene is TRBJ2-7, with 8 central nucleotides matching TRBD1. Sample: peripheral blood, taken after pregnancy. The source is a female donor in good health, enrolled as a control in a pregnancy study. The DNA sequence is given as TGTGCCAGCAGCTGGACAGGGCAGGCCTACGAGCAGTACTTC. This translates into CASSWTGQAYEQYF.